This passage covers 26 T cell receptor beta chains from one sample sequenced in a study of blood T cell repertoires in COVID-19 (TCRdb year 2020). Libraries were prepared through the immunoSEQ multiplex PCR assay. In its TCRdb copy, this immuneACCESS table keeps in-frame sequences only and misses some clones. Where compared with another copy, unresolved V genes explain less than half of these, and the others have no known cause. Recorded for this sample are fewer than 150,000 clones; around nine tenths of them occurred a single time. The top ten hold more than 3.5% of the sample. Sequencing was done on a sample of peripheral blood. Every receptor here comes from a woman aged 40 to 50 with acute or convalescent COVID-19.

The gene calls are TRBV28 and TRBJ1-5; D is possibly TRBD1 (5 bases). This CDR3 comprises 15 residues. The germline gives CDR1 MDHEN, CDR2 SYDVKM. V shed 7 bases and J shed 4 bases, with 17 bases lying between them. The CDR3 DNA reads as TGTGCCAGCACCGTGGGGCAGCTTGGTAATCAGCCCCAGCATTTT. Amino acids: CASTVGQLGNQPQHF.

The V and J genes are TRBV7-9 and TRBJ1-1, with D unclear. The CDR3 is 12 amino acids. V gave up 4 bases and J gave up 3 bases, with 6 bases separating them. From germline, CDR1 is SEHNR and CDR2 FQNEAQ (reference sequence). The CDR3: CASSSTDTEAFF. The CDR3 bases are TGTGCCAGCAGCTCGACTGACACTGAAGCTTTCTTT.

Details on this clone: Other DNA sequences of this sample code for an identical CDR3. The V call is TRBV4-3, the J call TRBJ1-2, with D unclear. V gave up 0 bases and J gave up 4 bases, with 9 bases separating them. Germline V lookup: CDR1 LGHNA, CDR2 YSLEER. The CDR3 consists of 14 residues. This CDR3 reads CASSQDGGSYGYTF. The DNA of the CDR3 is TGCGCCAGCAGCCAAGATGGCGGATCCTATGGCTACACCTTC.

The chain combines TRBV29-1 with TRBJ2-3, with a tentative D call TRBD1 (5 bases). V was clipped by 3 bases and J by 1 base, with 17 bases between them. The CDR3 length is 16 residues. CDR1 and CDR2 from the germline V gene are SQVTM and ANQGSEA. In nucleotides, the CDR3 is TGCAGCGTTGAGGGGCAGCCCCACCTTGGCACAGATACGCAGTATTTT. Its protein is CSVEGQPHLGTDTQYF.

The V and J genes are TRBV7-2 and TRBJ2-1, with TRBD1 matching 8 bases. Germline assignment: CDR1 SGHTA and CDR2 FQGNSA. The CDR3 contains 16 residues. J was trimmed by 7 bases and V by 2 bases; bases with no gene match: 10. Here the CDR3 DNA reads TGTGCCAGCAGCTTATGGCGACAGGGGATACGAAATGAGCAGTTCTTC. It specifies CASSLWRQGIRNEQFF. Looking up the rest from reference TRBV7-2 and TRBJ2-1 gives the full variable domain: GAGVSQSPSNKVTEKGKDVELRCDPISGHTALYWYRQSLGQGLEFLIYFQGNSAPDKSGLPSDRFSAERTGGSVSTLTIQRTQQEDSAVYLCASSLWRQGIRNEQFFGPGTRLTVL.

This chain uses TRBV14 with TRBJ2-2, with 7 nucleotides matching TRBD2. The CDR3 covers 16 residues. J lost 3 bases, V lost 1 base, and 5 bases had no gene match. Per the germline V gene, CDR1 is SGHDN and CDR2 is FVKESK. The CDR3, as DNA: TGTGCCAGCAGCCAAGGACTAGCCACTTACACCGGGGAGCTGTTTTTT. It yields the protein CASSQGLATYTGELFF.

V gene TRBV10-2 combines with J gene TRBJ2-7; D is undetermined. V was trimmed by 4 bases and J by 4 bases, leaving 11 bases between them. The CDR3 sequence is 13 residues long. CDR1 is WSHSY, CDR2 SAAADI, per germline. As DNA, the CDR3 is TGCGCCAGCAGTGTAGAGCTCCGATACGAGCAGTACTTC. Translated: CASSVELRYEQYF.

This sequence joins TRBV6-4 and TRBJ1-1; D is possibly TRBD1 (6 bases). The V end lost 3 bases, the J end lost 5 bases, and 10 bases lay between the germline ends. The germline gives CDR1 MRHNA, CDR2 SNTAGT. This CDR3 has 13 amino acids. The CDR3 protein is CASSEQGGTEAFF. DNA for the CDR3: TGTGCCAGCAGTGAACAGGGCGGGACTGAAGCTTTCTTT.

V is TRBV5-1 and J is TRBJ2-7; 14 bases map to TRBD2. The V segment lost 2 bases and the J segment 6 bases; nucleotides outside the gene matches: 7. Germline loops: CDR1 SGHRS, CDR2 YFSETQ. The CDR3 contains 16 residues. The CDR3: CASSFTGTSGRGEQYF. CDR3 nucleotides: TGCGCCAGCAGCTTCACCGGGACTAGCGGGAGAGGCGAGCAGTACTTC.

The CDR3 loop reads CASSPLPAVTSYNEQFF. The CDR3 bases are TGTGCCAGCTCACCTCTACCCGCGGTGACCTCCTACAATGAGCAGTTCTTC. The chain has TRBV18 and TRBJ2-1; no definite D call. Germline V gene data show CDR1 as KGHSH and CDR2 as LQKENI. Trimming took off 3 bases at V and 0 bases at J, with 15 bases between the two ends. The CDR3 extends over 17 amino acids.

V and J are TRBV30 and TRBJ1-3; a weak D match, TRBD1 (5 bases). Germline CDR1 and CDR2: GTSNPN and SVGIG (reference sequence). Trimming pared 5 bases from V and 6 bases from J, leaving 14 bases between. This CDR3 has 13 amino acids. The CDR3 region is CAWARDLINTIYF. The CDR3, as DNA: TGTGCCTGGGCCCGGGACTTGATAAACACCATATATTTT.

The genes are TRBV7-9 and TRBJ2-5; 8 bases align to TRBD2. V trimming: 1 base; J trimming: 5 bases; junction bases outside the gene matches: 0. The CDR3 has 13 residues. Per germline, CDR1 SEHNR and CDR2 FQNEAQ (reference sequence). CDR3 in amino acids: CASSLGLAETQYF. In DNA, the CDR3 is TGTGCCAGCAGCTTAGGACTAGCGGAGACCCAGTACTTC.

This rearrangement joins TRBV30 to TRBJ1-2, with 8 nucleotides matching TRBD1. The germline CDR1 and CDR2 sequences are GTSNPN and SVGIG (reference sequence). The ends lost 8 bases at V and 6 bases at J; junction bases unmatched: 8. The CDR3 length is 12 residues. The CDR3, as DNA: TGTGCCGGGGGGACAGGAGCAAATGGCTACACCTTC. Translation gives CAGGTGANGYTF.

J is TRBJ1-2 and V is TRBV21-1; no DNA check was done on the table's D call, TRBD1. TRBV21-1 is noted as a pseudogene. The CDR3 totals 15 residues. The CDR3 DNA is TGTGCCAGCAGCAAAATGACAGGGGGAGACTATGGCTACACCTTC. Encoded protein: CASSKMTGGDYGYTF.

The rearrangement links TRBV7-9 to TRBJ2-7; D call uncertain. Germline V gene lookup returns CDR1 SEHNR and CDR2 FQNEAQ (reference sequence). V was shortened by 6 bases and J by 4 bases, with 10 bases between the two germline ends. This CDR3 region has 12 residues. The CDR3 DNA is TGTGCCAGCAGTGATGACTCATACGAGCAGTACTTC. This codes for CASSDDSYEQYF. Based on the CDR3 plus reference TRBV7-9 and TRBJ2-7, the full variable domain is DTGVSQNPRHKITKRGQNVTFRCDPISEHNRLYWYRQTLGQGPEFLTYFQNEAQLEKSRLLSDRFSAERPKGSFSTLEIQRTEQGDSAMYLCASSDDSYEQYFGPGTRLTVT.

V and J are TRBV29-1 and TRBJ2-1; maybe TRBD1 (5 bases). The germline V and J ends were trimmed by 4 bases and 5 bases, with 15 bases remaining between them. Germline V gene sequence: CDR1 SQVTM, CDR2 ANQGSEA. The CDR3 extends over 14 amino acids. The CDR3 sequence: CSVVPGQFHNEQFF. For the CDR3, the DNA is TGCAGCGTTGTCCCAGGGCAGTTCCACAATGAGCAGTTCTTC.

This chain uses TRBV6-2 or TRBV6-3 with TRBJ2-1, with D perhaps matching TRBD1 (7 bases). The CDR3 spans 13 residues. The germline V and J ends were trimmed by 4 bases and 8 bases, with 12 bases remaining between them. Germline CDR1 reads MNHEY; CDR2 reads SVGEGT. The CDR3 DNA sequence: TGTGCCAGCAGTTTAGGAGGGGGCCATGAGCAGTTCTTC. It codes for CASSLGGGHEQFF.

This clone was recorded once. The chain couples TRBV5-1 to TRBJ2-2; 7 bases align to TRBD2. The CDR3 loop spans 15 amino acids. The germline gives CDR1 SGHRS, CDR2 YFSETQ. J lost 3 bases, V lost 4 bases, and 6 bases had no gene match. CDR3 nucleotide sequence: TGCGCCAGCAGCCCTGGCCTAGCGGACACCGGGGAGCTGTTTTTT. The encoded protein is CASSPGLADTGELFF.

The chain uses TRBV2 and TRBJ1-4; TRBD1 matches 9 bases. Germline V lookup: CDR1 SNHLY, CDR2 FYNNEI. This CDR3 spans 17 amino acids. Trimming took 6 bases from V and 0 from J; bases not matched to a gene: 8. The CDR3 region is CASSESGQGPTNEKLFF. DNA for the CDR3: TGTGCCAGCAGCGAGTCGGGACAGGGACCAACTAATGAAAAACTGTTTTTT.

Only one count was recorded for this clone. This CDR3 reads CASSLRGPGENTEAFF. The CDR3 DNA is TGTGCCAGCAGCCTAAGGGGTCCGGGAGAAAACACTGAAGCTTTCTTT. The genes are TRBV7-2 and TRBJ1-1, with D perhaps TRBD1 (5 bases). Trimming left V 5 bases short and J 2 bases short, with 18 bases between. The germline V gene encodes CDR1 SGHTA and CDR2 FQGNSA. The CDR3 length is 16 residues.

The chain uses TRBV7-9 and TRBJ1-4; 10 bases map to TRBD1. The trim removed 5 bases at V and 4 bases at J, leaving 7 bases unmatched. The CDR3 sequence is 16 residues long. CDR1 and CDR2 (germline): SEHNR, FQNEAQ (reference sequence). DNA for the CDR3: TGTGCCAGCAGCGCTGGGACAGGGGCCCTTAATGAAAAACTGTTTTTT. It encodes CASSAGTGALNEKLFF.

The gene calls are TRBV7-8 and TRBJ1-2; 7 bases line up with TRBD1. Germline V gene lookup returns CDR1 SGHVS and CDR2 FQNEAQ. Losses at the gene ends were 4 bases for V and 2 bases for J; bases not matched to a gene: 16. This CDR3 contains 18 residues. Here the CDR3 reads CASSSPPGTVSSNYGYTF. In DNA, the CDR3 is TGTGCCAGCAGCTCTCCCCCCGGGACAGTCAGTAGCAACTATGGCTACACCTTC.

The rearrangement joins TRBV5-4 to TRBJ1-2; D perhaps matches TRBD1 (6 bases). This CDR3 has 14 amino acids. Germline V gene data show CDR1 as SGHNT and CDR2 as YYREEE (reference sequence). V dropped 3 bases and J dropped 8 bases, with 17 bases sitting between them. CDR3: CASSSLQGYWGYTF. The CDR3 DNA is TGTGCCAGCAGCTCCCTACAGGGCTATTGGGGCTACACCTTC.

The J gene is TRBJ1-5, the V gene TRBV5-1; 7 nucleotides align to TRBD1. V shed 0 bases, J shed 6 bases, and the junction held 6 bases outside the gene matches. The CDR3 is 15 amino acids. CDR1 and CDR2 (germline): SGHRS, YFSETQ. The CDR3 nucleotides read TGCGCCAGCAGCTTGGAGGAGGGGGCTGGTCAGCCCCAGCATTTT. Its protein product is CASSLEEGAGQPQHF.

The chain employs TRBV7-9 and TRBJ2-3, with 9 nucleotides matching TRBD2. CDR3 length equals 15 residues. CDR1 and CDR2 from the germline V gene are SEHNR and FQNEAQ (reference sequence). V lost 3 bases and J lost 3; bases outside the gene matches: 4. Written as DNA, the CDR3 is TGTGCCAGCAGCTTCCTAGCGGGGTTTACAGATACGCAGTATTTT. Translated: CASSFLAGFTDTQYF.

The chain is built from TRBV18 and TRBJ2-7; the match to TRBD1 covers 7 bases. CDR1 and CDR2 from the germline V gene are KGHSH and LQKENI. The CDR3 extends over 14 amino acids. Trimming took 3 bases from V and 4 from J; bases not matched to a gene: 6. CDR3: CASSPGQKLYEQYF. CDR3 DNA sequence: TGTGCCAGCTCACCGGGACAGAAACTTTACGAGCAGTACTTC.